This T cell receptor (beta chain) was retrieved from a study of blood T cells in healthy people across ages. Study-level findings and limits: Greater diversity and more naive CD4+ cells were seen in long-lived donors than in aged donors.

V was clipped by 1 base and J by 4 bases, with 11 bases between them. The CDR3 has 16 amino acids. Per the germline V gene, CDR1 is MGHRA and CDR2 is YSYEKL. Alongside a J-beta primer mix, a sample-barcoded 5' primer served in a second PCR lasting about 6 to 12 cycles. One entry per CDR3 protein results from TCRdb running MiXCR on the 5' RACE reads. The sample holds hundreds of thousands of distinct CDR3 sequences, 58% seen once. Points on this clonotype: Antigen unknown.

Sequenced: blood. The V and J genes are TRBV4-1 and TRBJ1-6, with a tentative D call TRBD1 (5 bases). The TCR was taken from a man aged 55 to 70 in good health. CDR3 coding DNA: TGCGCCAGCAGCCAAGCAGACAGCCAATATAATTCACCCCTCCACTTT. Translated, it gives CASSQADSQYNSPLHF.